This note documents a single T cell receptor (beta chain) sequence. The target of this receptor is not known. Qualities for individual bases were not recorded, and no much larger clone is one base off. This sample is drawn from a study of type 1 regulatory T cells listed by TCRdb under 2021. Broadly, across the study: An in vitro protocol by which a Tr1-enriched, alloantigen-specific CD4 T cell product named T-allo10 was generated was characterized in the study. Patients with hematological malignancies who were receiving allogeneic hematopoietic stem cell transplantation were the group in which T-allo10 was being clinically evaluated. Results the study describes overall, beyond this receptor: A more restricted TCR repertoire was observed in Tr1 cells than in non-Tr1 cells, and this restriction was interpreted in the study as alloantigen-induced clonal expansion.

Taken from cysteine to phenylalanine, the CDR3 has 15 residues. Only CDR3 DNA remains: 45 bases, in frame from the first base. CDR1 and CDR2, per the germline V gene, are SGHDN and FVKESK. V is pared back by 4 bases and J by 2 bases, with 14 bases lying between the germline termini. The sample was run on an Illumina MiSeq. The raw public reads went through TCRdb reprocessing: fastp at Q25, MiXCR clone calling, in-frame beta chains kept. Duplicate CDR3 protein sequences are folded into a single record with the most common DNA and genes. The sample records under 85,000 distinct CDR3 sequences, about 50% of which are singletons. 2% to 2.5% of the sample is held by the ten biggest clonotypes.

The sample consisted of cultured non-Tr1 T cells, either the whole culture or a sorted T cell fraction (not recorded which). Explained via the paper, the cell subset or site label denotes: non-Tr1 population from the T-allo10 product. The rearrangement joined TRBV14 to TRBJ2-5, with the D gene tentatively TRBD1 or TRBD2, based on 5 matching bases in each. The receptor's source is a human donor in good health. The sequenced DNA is TGTGCCAGCAGCCGCGTTGTGGGGGTTCAAGAGACCCAGTACTTC. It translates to CASSRVVGVQETQYF.